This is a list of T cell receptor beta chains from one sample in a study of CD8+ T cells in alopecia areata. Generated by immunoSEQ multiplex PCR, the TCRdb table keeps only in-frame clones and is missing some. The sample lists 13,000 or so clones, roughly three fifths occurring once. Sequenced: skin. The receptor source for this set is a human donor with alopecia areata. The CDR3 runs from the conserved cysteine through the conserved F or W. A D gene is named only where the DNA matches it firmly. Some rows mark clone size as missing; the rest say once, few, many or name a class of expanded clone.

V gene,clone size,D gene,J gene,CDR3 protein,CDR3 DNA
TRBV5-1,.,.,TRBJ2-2,CASSLGQSTGELFF,TGCGCCAGCAGCTTGGGACAGTCGACCGGGGAGCTGTTTTTT
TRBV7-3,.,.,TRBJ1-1,CASSSQSNTEAFF,TGTGCCAGCAGCTCACAGTCGAACACTGAAGCTTTCTTT
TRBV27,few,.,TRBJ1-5,CASGYGGVQQPQHF,TGTGCCAGCGGTTACGGGGGTGTGCAGCAGCCCCAGCATTTT
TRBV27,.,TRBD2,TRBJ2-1,CASSPIGTSGYNEQFF,TGTGCCAGCAGTCCCATCGGGACTAGCGGGTACAATGAGCAGTTCTTC
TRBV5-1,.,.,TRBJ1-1,CASSWGLATEAFF,TGCGCCAGCAGCTGGGGACTGGCCACTGAAGCTTTCTTT
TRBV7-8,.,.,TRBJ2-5,CASSLGAGYLGETQYF,TGTGCCAGCAGCTTAGGTGCAGGCTACCTAGGAGAGACCCAGTACTTC
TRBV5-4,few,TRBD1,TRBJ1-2,CASSSIRQGHGYTF,TGTGCCAGCAGCTCGATACGACAGGGCCATGGCTACACCTTC
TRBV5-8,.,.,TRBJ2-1,CASSPKYPAGEQFF,TGTGCCAGCAGCCCCAAGTATCCGGCGGGTGAGCAGTTCTTC
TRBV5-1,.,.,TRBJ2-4,CASSLAPGATKNIQYF,TGCGCCAGCAGCTTGGCCCCAGGGGCTACCAAAAACATTCAGTACTTC
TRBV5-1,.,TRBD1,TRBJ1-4,CASSLGSGQPNEKLFF,TGCGCCAGCAGCTTGGGGTCGGGACAGCCTAATGAAAAACTGTTTTTT
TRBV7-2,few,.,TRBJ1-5,CASSLGQNQPQHF,TGTGCCAGCAGCTTAGGACAGAATCAGCCCCAGCATTTT
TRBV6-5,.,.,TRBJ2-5,CASTQQETQYF,TGTGCCAGCACCCAACAAGAGACCCAGTACTTC
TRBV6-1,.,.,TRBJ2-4,CASSESVLRYF,TGTGCCAGCAGTGAATCGGTCTTAAGGTACTTC
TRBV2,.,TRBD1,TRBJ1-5,CASRATGGSSNQPQHF,TGTGCCAGCAGAGCTACAGGGGGAAGCAGCAATCAGCCCCAGCATTTT
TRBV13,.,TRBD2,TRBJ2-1,CASSSRFKRGALYNEQFF,TGTGCCAGCAGCTCCCGGTTTAAGCGGGGGGCCCTATACAATGAGCAGTTCTTC
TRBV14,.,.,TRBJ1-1,CASSQDSRTEAFF,TGTGCCAGCAGCCAAGATAGCCGCACTGAAGCTTTCTTT
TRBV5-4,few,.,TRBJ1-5,CASSLSGNQPQHF,TGTGCCAGCAGCTTGTCTGGCAATCAGCCCCAGCATTTT
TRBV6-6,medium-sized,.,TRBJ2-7,CASSYPRTTYEQYF,TGTGCCAGCAGTTACCCCCGGACTACTTACGAGCAGTACTTC
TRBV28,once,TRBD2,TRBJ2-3,CASSRAQGLGADTQYF,TGTGCCAGCAGCCGAGCTCAAGGACTAGGGGCAGATACGCAGTATTTT
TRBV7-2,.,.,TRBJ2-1,CASSLDGNNEQFF,TGTGCCAGCAGCTTAGATGGCAACAATGAGCAGTTCTTC
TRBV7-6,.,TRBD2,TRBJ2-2,CASSYTGGTGELFF,TGTGCCAGCAGCTATACGGGGGGTACCGGGGAGCTGTTTTTT
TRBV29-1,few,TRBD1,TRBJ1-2,CSVRTWTGIASQSPNYGYTF,TGCAGCGTCCGCACGTGGACAGGGATCGCCAGCCAGTCCCCAAACTATGGCTACACCTTC
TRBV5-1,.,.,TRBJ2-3,CASSLTSTDTQYF,TGCGCCAGCAGCTTAACTAGCACAGATACGCAGTATTTT
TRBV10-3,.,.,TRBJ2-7,CAISMESSSYEQYF,TGTGCCATCAGTATGGAGAGCAGCTCCTACGAGCAGTACTTC
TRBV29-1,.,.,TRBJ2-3,CSVRGSPTDTQYF,TGCAGCGTTCGAGGGTCCCCCACAGATACGCAGTATTTT
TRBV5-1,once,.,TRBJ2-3,CASRRGSGTDTQYF,TGCGCCAGCAGGAGGGGATCTGGGACAGATACGCAGTATTTT
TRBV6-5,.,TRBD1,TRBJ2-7,CASKKPGQRSVEQYF,TGTGCCAGCAAAAAGCCGGGACAGAGGTCTGTCGAGCAGTACTTC
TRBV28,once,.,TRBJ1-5,CASSLWADSRFQPQHF,TGTGCCAGCAGTTTATGGGCAGACAGTAGGTTTCAGCCCCAGCATTTT